The 11 T cell receptor beta chains below come from one sample, sequenced in a study of OX40 agonist ivuxolimab in advanced cancers. Clones were sequenced by immunoSEQ multiplex PCR, and TCRdb holds only the in-frame ones, with some missing. The table has around 62,000 clones, 82% seen once. The input for sequencing was CD4+ or CD8+ T cells sorted from blood, taken in a trial of the OX40 agonist ivuxolimab. Source of these receptors: an adult with an advanced solid tumor such as melanoma, head and neck, liver or kidney cancer.

In DNA, the CDR3 is TGTGCCAGCAGCCCTCTTACAGGGGGCTCTTGGGAGACCCAGTACTTC. This encodes CASSPLTGGSWETQYF. This chain links TRBV7-2 with TRBJ2-5; 9 nucleotides match TRBD1. The CDR3 is made up of 16 amino acids. In germline, CDR1 is SGHTA, CDR2 FQGNSA. Trimming removed 5 bases from V and 5 bases from J; junction bases left unmatched: 12.

The CDR3 loop reads CASSPTGTYTEAFF. The CDR3 DNA reads TGTGCCAGCAGTCCAACAGGGACCTACACTGAAGCTTTCTTT. This rearrangement joins TRBV25-1 to TRBJ1-1; maybe TRBD1 (6 bases). CDR3 length: 14 residues. Germline lookup yields CDR1 MGHDK and CDR2 SYGVNS. Between the trimmed V and J ends, which lost 5 bases and 3 bases, there was a span of 13 bases.

There are a few counts of this clone. The chain carries TRBV11-3 and TRBJ2-1; tentative D call: TRBD2 (6 bases). Per the germline V gene, CDR1 is SGHNT and CDR2 is YENEEA. Trimming stripped 2 bases from V and 6 bases from J, with 14 bases between. CDR3 length: 15 residues. The CDR3, as DNA: TGTGCCAGCAGCTTACGCGGGACTGGAGGCAATGAGCAGTTCTTC. Its protein is CASSLRGTGGNEQFF.

This chain links TRBV5-1 with TRBJ1-2; 12 positions agree with TRBD1. The length of the CDR3 is 17 residues. The V and J ends lost 4 bases and 0 bases, in that order; junction bases with no gene match: 7. Per the germline V gene, CDR1 is SGHRS and CDR2 is YFSETQ. This CDR3 is CASSPEGQGATNYGYTF. The CDR3 nucleotides read TGCGCCAGCAGCCCAGAGGGACAGGGGGCGACTAACTATGGCTACACCTTC.

The V and J genes are TRBV2 and TRBJ2-5; 7 nucleotides agree with TRBD1. With 6 bases clipped from V and 2 bases from J, the junction kept 9 bases outside the gene matches. The germline V gene encodes CDR1 SNHLY and CDR2 FYNNEI. CDR3 size: 15 residues. CDR3 residues: CASSVQGTLQETQYF. CDR3 DNA: TGTGCCAGCAGCGTACAGGGGACCCTGCAAGAGACCCAGTACTTC. The complete variable domain, with remaining parts taken from reference TRBV2 and TRBJ2-5, reads EPEVTQTPSHQVTQMGQEVILRCVPISNHLYFYWYRQILGQKVEFLVSFYNNEISEKSEIFDDQFSVERPDGSNFTLKIRSTKLEDSAMYFCASSVQGTLQETQYFGPGTRLLVL.

V and J are TRBV5-1 and TRBJ1-3; no clear D. Germline V gene lookup returns CDR1 SGHRS and CDR2 YFSETQ. Trimming removed 4 bases at V and 0 bases at J, with 8 bases between. This CDR3 contains 14 residues. The CDR3 reads CASSGGSSGNTIYF. The CDR3 region has the DNA TGCGCCAGCAGCGGCGGGAGCTCTGGAAACACCATATATTTT.

The chain recombines TRBV11-1 with TRBJ2-1; 7 nucleotides align to TRBD2. V shed 5 bases and J 5 bases; nucleotides not matched to a gene: 9. CDR3 size: 15 residues. CDR1 SGHAT and CDR2 FQDESV come from the germline V gene (reference sequence). CDR3 DNA: TGTGCCAGCAGCCCGGGGAGCGGGGACCACAATGAGCAGTTCTTC. It encodes CASSPGSGDHNEQFF. The full variable domain, completed using reference TRBV11-1 and TRBJ2-1, is EAEVAQSPRYKITEKSQAVAFWCDPISGHATLYWYRQILGQGPELLVQFQDESVVDDSQLPKDRFSAERLKGVDSTLKIQPAELGDSAMYLCASSPGSGDHNEQFFGPGTRLTVL.

This sequence joins TRBV19 and TRBJ1-5; D remains ambiguous. Deletions cut 7 bases from V and 0 bases from J, with 13 bases between. The CDR3 loop spans 15 amino acids. Germline assignment: CDR1 LNHDA and CDR2 SQIVND (reference sequence). For the CDR3, the DNA is TGTGCCAGTACCGCGGCGGGTCATAGCAATCAGCCCCAGCATTTT. Amino acids: CASTAAGHSNQPQHF.

The chain uses TRBV7-8 and TRBJ2-2; 7 nucleotides align to TRBD2. The V gene's germline CDR1 is SGHVS and CDR2 FQNEAQ. The CDR3 has 15 amino acids. With 5 bases clipped from V and 4 bases from J, the junction kept 7 bases outside the gene matches. The DNA for the CDR3 is TGTGCCAGCAGCCCCCGGGGAGGGTCCACCGGGGAGCTGTTTTTT. This gives the protein CASSPRGGSTGELFF.

The CDR3 nucleotides read TGTGCCAGCAGGTATGCGGGGAGGCGGGCTGATGAGCAGTTCTTC. This codes for CASRYAGRRADEQFF. This chain connects TRBV28 to TRBJ2-1; perhaps TRBD2 as D (6 bases). Germline loops: CDR1 MDHEN, CDR2 SYDVKM. The germline V and J ends were trimmed by 6 bases and 8 bases, with 20 bases remaining between them. The CDR3 consists of 15 residues.

The chain combines TRBV2 with TRBJ2-7; TRBD2 matches 10 bases. CDR3 size: 18 residues. In germline, CDR1 is SNHLY, CDR2 FYNNEI. The junction had 15 bases not matched to a gene; V was cut back by 5 bases and J by 2 bases. This chain's CDR3 is CASSLPLAGSSSTYEQYF. DNA of the CDR3: TGTGCCAGCAGTCTCCCACTAGCGGGATCAAGTAGTACCTACGAGCAGTACTTC.